The sequence of this T cell receptor (beta chain) was determined in a study of blood T cell repertoires in COVID-19. Background on the study: Specimens from acute and convalescent COVID-19 originated in the United States, Italy and Spain. T cells, B-cell-depleted T cells, or PBMCs provided the cDNA or gDNA that served as material.

In the original analysis: Reference gene primer amplification yielded estimated nucleated cell counts. Sequencing used immunoSEQ multiplex PCR; TCRdb keeps in-frame clones, though not all of them. V and J calls and clone size come straight from that table; D and trimming were deduced from the DNA. Found here are around 250,000 clones, roughly 85% of them singletons; the top ten hold 5.1%. The V and J ends lost 2 bases and 4 bases, in that order; junction bases with no gene match: 5. Germline CDR1 reads GTSNPN; CDR2 reads SVGIG (reference sequence). There are 15 residues in the CDR3. Input material: peripheral blood. This receptor was taken from a man in his forties or fifties with active or convalescent COVID-19. The chain has TRBV30 and TRBJ1-6; 7 bases agree with TRBD1. The CDR3 spells CAWSPRTGYNSPLHF. The DNA of the CDR3 is TGTGCCTGGAGTCCTCGGACAGGTTATAATTCACCCCTCCACTTT.